This T cell receptor beta chain came from a study of control samples from healthy donors and cancer patients. CDR1 MDHEN and CDR2 SYDVKM come from the germline V gene. The CDR3 is 12 amino acids. V gave up 2 bases and J gave up 4 bases, with 5 bases separating them. Method: immunoSEQ multiplex PCR; TCRdb's copy keeps in-frame clones and lacks some. Altogether 120,000 or so clones are present, over 75% being singletons, with the ten largest covering 2.9%. The receptor was derived from a man between 60 and 75 years old in good health. V is TRBV28 and J is TRBJ1-1; D remains unclear. Specimen: blood. For the CDR3, the DNA is TGTGCCAGCAGTTTAAGGGTCACTGAAGCTTTCTTT. Translation gives CASSLRVTEAFF.